This is a list of T cell receptor beta chains from one sample in a study of blood T cell repertoires in COVID-19. The data were produced by immunoSEQ multiplex PCR, yet TCRdb's version contains in-frame clones alone and is incomplete. The table lists around 310,000 clones, 85% to 90% of them singletons. Sequencing was performed on PBMCs or T cells enriched from blood (not recorded which). These receptors were obtained from a woman aged 25-40 years who had recovered from COVID-19. Both conserved end residues are part of each CDR3. D genes are given only for firm matches. A clone size is listed for some rows: how often the clone was seen (once, few, many), or a class if it is expanded.

CAIQGGDLFGEQYF,TGTGCCATCCAAGGGGGAGATTTGTTCGGAGAGCAGTACTTC,TRBJ2-7,once,-,TRBV10-3
CASSQDFRDRAYGYTF,TGTGCCAGCAGCCAGGATTTCCGGGACAGGGCCTATGGCTACACCTTC,TRBJ1-2,-,TRBD1,TRBV3-1/TRBV3-2
CASSLNQGGTEAFF,TGTGCCAGCAGCTTAAACCAGGGGGGCACTGAAGCTTTCTTT,TRBJ1-1,-,TRBD1,TRBV7-2
CSASQFGRVDEQYF,TGCAGTGCTAGTCAATTTGGGAGGGTCGACGAGCAGTACTTC,TRBJ2-7,-,TRBD2,TRBV20-1
CASNGGDYQPQHF,TGTGCCAGCAATGGGGGGGACTATCAGCCCCAGCATTTT,TRBJ1-5,once,-,TRBV2
CASSPYRVTIYGYTF,TGTGCCAGCAGTCCATACAGGGTAACAATATACGGCTACACCTTC,TRBJ1-2,-,-,TRBV7-8
CSAGGSFSNGELFF,TGCAGCGCAGGGGGCTCCTTTTCTAACGGGGAGCTGTTTTTT,TRBJ2-2,-,TRBD1,TRBV29-1
CSVERNSGRYEQYF,TGCAGCGTTGAGAGGAATAGCGGGAGGTACGAGCAGTACTTC,TRBJ2-7,-,TRBD2,TRBV29-1
CASTMDRYNEKLFF,TGTGCCAGCACCATGGACAGATATAATGAAAAACTGTTTTTT,TRBJ1-4,-,-,TRBV6-5
CASSYSPGAYNEQFF,TGTGCCAGCAGTTACTCCCCGGGGGCCTACAATGAGCAGTTCTTC,TRBJ2-1,once,-,TRBV6-2/TRBV6-3
CASSLRGKFATNEKLFF,TGTGCCAGCAGCTTACGGGGGAAATTTGCAACTAATGAAAAACTGTTTTTT,TRBJ1-4,-,-,TRBV13
CASRSPPGTGGLTEAFF,TGTGCCAGCAGGTCCCCGCCAGGGACAGGGGGCTTGACTGAAGCTTTCTTT,TRBJ1-1,-,TRBD1,TRBV7-9
CASSLDYLTARVQFF,TGTGCCAGCAGCTTAGACTACCTAACGGCTCGGGTCCAGTTCTTC,TRBJ2-1,-,-,TRBV11-2
CASSPVLADQYEQYF,TGTGCCAGCAGTCCGGTCCTAGCGGACCAATACGAGCAGTACTTC,TRBJ2-7,-,TRBD2,TRBV6-1
CAISESMGLGEAFF,TGTGCCATCAGTGAGTCGATGGGGCTTGGTGAAGCTTTCTTT,TRBJ1-1,-,-,TRBV10-3
CASSQIAGGRQETQYF,TGTGCCAGCAGCCAAATTGCGGGGGGACGCCAAGAGACCCAGTACTTC,TRBJ2-5,-,TRBD2,TRBV3-1/TRBV3-2
CASRSYGTSGRAWTDEQYF,TGTGCCAGCAGGAGCTACGGGACTAGCGGGAGGGCCTGGACAGACGAGCAGTACTTC,TRBJ2-7,-,TRBD2,TRBV7-9
CASSQDTGVYQPQHF,TGTGCCAGCAGCCAAGATACAGGGGTATATCAGCCCCAGCATTTT,TRBJ1-5,-,TRBD1,TRBV3-1/TRBV3-2
CATSRDNSGNTIYF,TGTGCCACCAGCAGAGACAACTCTGGAAACACCATATATTTT,TRBJ1-3,-,-,TRBV15
CASSQLAGGEGDTQYF,TGTGCCAGCAGCCAGCTAGCGGGAGGAGAAGGGGATACGCAGTATTTT,TRBJ2-3,-,TRBD2,TRBV7-2
CASSPQGMDTEAFF,TGTGCCAGCAGCCCCCAGGGCATGGACACTGAAGCTTTCTTT,TRBJ1-1,-,-,TRBV7-9
CASNLNFGQGARTVRNIQYF,TGTGCCAGCAACCTGAACTTTGGGCAGGGGGCCCGAACAGTACGAAACATTCAGTACTTC,TRBJ2-4,-,TRBD1,TRBV28
CASRRTDTKNTEAFF,TGTGCCAGTAGACGAACGGACACCAAGAACACTGAAGCTTTCTTT,TRBJ1-1,few,-,TRBV19
CASSPLIVQGVSNYGYTF,TGTGCCAGCAGCCCACTGATAGTTCAGGGGGTGTCTAACTATGGCTACACCTTC,TRBJ1-2,-,TRBD1,TRBV7-6
CASSEPPVHRSLGNTIYF,TGCGCCAGCAGTGAGCCCCCCGTACACAGAAGCCTTGGAAACACCATATATTTT,TRBJ1-3,-,-,TRBV10-2
CASSLGDTSSGNTIYF,TGTGCCAGCAGTTTGGGGGACACAAGCTCTGGAAACACCATATATTTT,TRBJ1-3,-,-,TRBV28
CASSDLTSGSILEQFF,TGTGCCAGCAGCGATTTGACTAGCGGGAGTATTTTAGAGCAGTTCTTC,TRBJ2-1,-,TRBD2,TRBV7-6
CASSLGQGASNQPQHF,TGTGCCAGCAGCTTAGGACAGGGGGCTAGCAATCAGCCCCAGCATTTT,TRBJ1-5,-,TRBD1,TRBV7-6
CASSYGRVSGNTIYF,TGTGCCAGCAGTTACGGGCGCGTCTCTGGAAACACCATATATTTT,TRBJ1-3,-,-,TRBV6-5
CASSSIVGVDEQYF,TGTGCCAGCAGCTCCATAGTGGGAGTGGACGAGCAGTACTTC,TRBJ2-7,-,-,TRBV7-2
CASSPRGGALSYGYTF,TGTGCCAGCAGCCCCCGGGGAGGGGCCCTCTCCTATGGCTACACCTTC,TRBJ1-2,-,-,TRBV5-4
CASSSVKRFGAAEANVLTF,TGCGCCAGCAGCTCGGTAAAGCGATTTGGGGCGGCTGAGGCCAACGTCCTGACTTTC,TRBJ2-6,-,-,TRBV5-1
CSASWAGAVYEQYF,TGCAGTGCTAGTTGGGCAGGGGCGGTCTACGAGCAGTACTTC,TRBJ2-7,-,-,TRBV20-1
CASSRGGGLNEKLFF,TGTGCCAGCAGCCGAGGCGGGGGCCTGAATGAAAAACTGTTTTTT,TRBJ1-4,-,-,TRBV28
CASSLTVWTGSGRAEETQYF,TGCGCCAGCAGCTTGACGGTGTGGACAGGGAGTGGGAGGGCCGAAGAGACCCAGTACTTC,TRBJ2-5,-,-,TRBV5-1
CASSRARDSFSYEQYF,TGTGCCAGCAGCCGCGCGAGGGACAGTTTTAGCTACGAGCAGTACTTC,TRBJ2-7,-,TRBD1,TRBV7-9
CASSLWISRTSGRDTQYF,TGTGCCAGCAGTTTATGGATTTCGCGGACTAGCGGGAGAGATACGCAGTATTTT,TRBJ2-3,once,TRBD2,TRBV28
CASSLFSVDTEAFF,TGTGCCAGCAGCTTGTTTTCGGTGGACACTGAAGCTTTCTTT,TRBJ1-1,once,-,TRBV5-5
CASRRPRGAYEQYF,TGCGCCAGCAGACGGCCCAGGGGAGCCTACGAGCAGTACTTC,TRBJ2-7,-,-,TRBV10-1
CASSPSHGTGGYEQYF,TGTGCCAGCAGCCCATCCCACGGGACAGGGGGATACGAGCAGTACTTC,TRBJ2-7,-,TRBD1,TRBV11-1
CASSQDQAGNTEAFF,TGCGCCAGCAGCCAAGATCAGGCAGGGAACACTGAAGCTTTCTTT,TRBJ1-1,-,-,TRBV4-3
CASGINRDNDGYTF,TGTGCCAGCGGGATCAACCGGGACAACGACGGCTACACCTTC,TRBJ1-2,-,-,TRBV21-1
CASSSRTRRETQYF,TGTGCCAGCAGTTCGCGGACTAGACGCGAAACCCAGTACTTC,TRBJ2-4,-,TRBD2,TRBV6-6
CASSHWTSGNTGELFF,TGCGCCAGCAGCCATTGGACTAGCGGTAACACCGGGGAGCTGTTTTTT,TRBJ2-2,-,TRBD2,TRBV4-1
CASRNIRSPLHF,TGTGCCAGCAGGAACATAAGATCACCCCTCCACTTT,TRBJ1-6,-,-,TRBV2
CASSQDLWDRSTYGYTF,TGCGCCAGCAGCCAAGATTTGTGGGACAGGAGTACTTATGGCTACACCTTC,TRBJ1-2,many,TRBD1,TRBV4-1
CASSLRASPDTQYF,TGTGCCAGCAGCTTAAGGGCAAGTCCAGATACGCAGTATTTT,TRBJ2-3,-,-,TRBV7-3
CASSVRQGARNEQYF,TGTGCCAGCAGTGTCCGACAGGGGGCAAGAAACGAGCAGTACTTC,TRBJ2-7,-,TRBD1,TRBV2
CASSRNRDGETQYF,TGTGCCAGCTCACGAAACAGGGATGGGGAGACCCAGTACTTC,TRBJ2-5,-,-,TRBV18
CASRSSTSGRNTQYF,TGTGCCAGCAGGTCCTCGACTAGCGGGAGGAATACGCAGTATTTT,TRBJ2-3,-,TRBD2,TRBV6-5
CAISDYPNTDTQYF,TGTGCCATCTCAGACTACCCGAACACAGATACGCAGTATTTT,TRBJ2-3,-,-,TRBV10-3
CASSPGTGLSYEQYF,TGTGCCAGCTCACCTGGGACAGGGCTCTCCTACGAGCAGTACTTC,TRBJ2-7,-,TRBD1,TRBV18
CASSRTSGSSPRTDTQYF,TGCGCCAGCAGTAGGACTAGCGGGAGCAGCCCTCGCACAGATACGCAGTATTTT,TRBJ2-3,-,TRBD2,TRBV10-1
CASSLDPQDTEAFF,TGTGCCAGCAGCTTAGATCCGCAGGACACTGAAGCTTTCTTT,TRBJ1-1,-,-,TRBV7-8
CASSFRGRAIYNEQFF,TGTGCCAGCAGTTTCCGCGGGAGGGCCATTTACAATGAGCAGTTCTTC,TRBJ2-1,-,TRBD2,TRBV28
CASSPTIAGGDEQYF,TGTGCCAGCAGCCCTACTATAGCGGGGGGCGACGAGCAGTACTTC,TRBJ2-7,-,TRBD2,TRBV28
CASSERLDTEAFF,TGCGCCAGCAGTGAGAGACTGGACACTGAAGCTTTCTTT,TRBJ1-1,-,-,TRBV10-2
CASSLNSGQGNTDTQYF,TGTGCCAGCAGCTTAAATTCAGGACAGGGTAACACAGATACGCAGTATTTT,TRBJ2-3,-,TRBD1,TRBV7-2
CASSEGAANYGYTF,TGTGCCAGCAGTGAGGGGGCTGCGAACTATGGCTACACCTTC,TRBJ1-2,-,-,TRBV2
CACSGTKTSHEQYF,TGTGCCTGTAGTGGAACAAAGACTAGTCACGAGCAGTACTTC,TRBJ2-7,-,-,TRBV30